This T cell receptor beta chain was sequenced for a study of cytomegalovirus exposure and HLA in healthy donors. At the level of the study: The same platform was used for the 130 or so validation repertoires as for the 666 first-cohort repertoires, as reported in a later analysis.

Trimming took 1 base from V and 8 from J; bases not matched to a gene: 10. CDR1 and CDR2 (germline): SGHTA, FQGTGA. This CDR3 contains 16 residues. Study results and caveats: Through in vitro validation, three CMV-associated chains were shown to be specific for CMV antigens. Associated with cytomegalovirus, according to the listing, were 150 to 200 TCR beta chains. According to a later analysis, TCR clusters from the first cohort tended to co-occur in the 110 or so validation repertoires.

Generated by immunoSEQ multiplex PCR, the TCRdb table keeps only in-frame clones and is missing some. Of over 130,000 clones in the sample, more than 85% were seen once. Remarks on this clone: Antigen: not known.

The chain has TRBV7-3 and TRBJ2-1, with 8 bases fitting TRBD1. The sequenced material came from PBMCs. The TCR comes from a man between 18 and 35 years old in good health and CMV-seropositive. As DNA, the CDR3 is TGTGCCAGCAGCTTAAAGGCAGGGGGCGTCTTCTATGAGCAGTTCTTC. Translating gives CASSLKAGGVFYEQFF.